The 5 T cell receptor beta chains in this list originate from one sample, sequenced in a study of T-cell reconstitution after alpha-beta-depleted transplantation in children. The authors prepared the TCRbeta library with unique molecular identifiers. MiXCR was run by TCRdb on the PCR reads, yielding one entry per CDR3 protein. The table lists about 230,000 distinct CDR3 sequences, around 12% of them singletons, with around 2.8% in the top ten. This specimen was PBMCs from the stem cell graft donor, taken from the stem cell graft. Receptors were obtained from a human donor who donated a stem cell graft to a child with acute lymphoblastic leukemia.

For this clonotype: This could be a read error, since a much larger clone is one nucleotide away. The gene calls are TRBV10-1 and TRBJ1-1; D ambiguous. The CDR3 consists of 13 residues. Per the germline V gene, CDR1 is WNHNN and CDR2 is SYGVQD (reference sequence). Trimming removed 0 bases at V and 5 bases at J, with 7 bases between. DNA of the CDR3: TGCGCCAGCAGTGAGTCGGACTGGACTGAAGCTTTCTTT. It specifies CASSESDWTEAFF.

This clonotype was picked up many times. The genes are TRBV5-1 and TRBJ2-7; TRBD2 might be the D (5 bases). Per germline, CDR1 SGHRS and CDR2 YFSETQ. The CDR3 has 16 amino acids. Between the trimmed V and J ends, which lost 1 base and 5 bases, there was a span of 19 bases. The CDR3 DNA is TGCGCCAGCAGCTTGCAGATAGTAGGAGGCTTTCACGAGCAGTACTTC. Protein: CASSLQIVGGFHEQYF.

This clonotype was seen many times. V and J are TRBV3-1 and TRBJ2-1, with 7 bases identical to TRBD1. Germline V gene data show CDR1 as LGHDT and CDR2 as YNNKEL (reference sequence). V trimming: 1 base; J trimming: 8 bases; junction bases outside the gene matches: 5. The CDR3 runs to 14 residues. CDR3 amino acids: CASSQGRRGHEQFF. DNA of the CDR3: TGTGCCAGCAGCCAAGGCCGAAGGGGGCATGAGCAGTTCTTC.

This clonotype was detected ten times or more. The chain is built from TRBV3-1 and TRBJ2-5, with TRBD2 identical over 8 bases. The germline CDR1 and CDR2 sequences are LGHDT and YNNKEL (reference sequence). The V segment lost 2 bases and the J segment 4 bases; nucleotides outside the gene matches: 3. This CDR3 has 14 residues. In DNA form, the CDR3 reads TGTGCCAGCAGCCAATCCAGCGGGGGAGAGACCCAGTACTTC. As protein: CASSQSSGGETQYF.

This clonotype occurred many times. In DNA, the CDR3 is TGTGCCAGCAGCTTAGGCAGGTGGAGCTCCTACGAGCAGTACTTC. Amino acid sequence: CASSLGRWSSYEQYF. The J gene is TRBJ2-7, the V gene TRBV13, with D hard to call. The CDR3 is made up of 15 amino acids. Per germline, CDR1 PRHDT and CDR2 FYEKMQ (reference sequence). V was clipped by 0 bases and J by 0 bases, with 9 bases between them.